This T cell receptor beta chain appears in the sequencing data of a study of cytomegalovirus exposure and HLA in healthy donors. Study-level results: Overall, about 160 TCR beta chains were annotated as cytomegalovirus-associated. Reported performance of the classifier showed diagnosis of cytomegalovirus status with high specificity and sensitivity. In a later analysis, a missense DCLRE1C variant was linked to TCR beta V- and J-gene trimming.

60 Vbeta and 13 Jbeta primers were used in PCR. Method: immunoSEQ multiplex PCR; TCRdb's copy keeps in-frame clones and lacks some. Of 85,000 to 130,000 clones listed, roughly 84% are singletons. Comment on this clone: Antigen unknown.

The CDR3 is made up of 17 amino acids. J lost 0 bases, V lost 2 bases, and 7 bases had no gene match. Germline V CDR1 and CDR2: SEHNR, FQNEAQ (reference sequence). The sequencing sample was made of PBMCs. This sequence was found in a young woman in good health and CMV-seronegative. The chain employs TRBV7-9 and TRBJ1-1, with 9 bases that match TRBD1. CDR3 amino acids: CASSLPEWDRVNTEAFF. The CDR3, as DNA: TGTGCCAGCAGCTTACCGGAATGGGACAGGGTGAACACTGAAGCTTTCTTT. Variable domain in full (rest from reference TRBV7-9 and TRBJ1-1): DTGVSQNPRHKITKRGQNVTFRCDPISEHNRLYWYRQTLGQGPEFLTYFQNEAQLEKSRLLSDRFSAERPKGSFSTLEIQRTEQGDSAMYLCASSLPEWDRVNTEAFFGQGTRLTVV.